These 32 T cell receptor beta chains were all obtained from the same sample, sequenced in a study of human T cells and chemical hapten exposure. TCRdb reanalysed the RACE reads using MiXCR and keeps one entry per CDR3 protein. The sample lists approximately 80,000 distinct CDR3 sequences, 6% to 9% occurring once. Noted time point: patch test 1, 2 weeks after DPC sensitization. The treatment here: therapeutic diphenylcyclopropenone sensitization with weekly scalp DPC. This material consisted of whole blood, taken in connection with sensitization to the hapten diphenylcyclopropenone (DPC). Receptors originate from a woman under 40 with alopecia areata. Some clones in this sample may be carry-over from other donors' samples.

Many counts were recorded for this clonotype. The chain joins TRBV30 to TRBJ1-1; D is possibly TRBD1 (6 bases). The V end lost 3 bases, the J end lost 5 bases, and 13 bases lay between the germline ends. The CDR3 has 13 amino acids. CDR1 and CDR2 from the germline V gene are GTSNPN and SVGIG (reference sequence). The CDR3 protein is CAWSGQLPTEAFF. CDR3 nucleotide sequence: TGTGCCTGGAGCGGACAGCTGCCAACTGAAGCTTTCTTT.

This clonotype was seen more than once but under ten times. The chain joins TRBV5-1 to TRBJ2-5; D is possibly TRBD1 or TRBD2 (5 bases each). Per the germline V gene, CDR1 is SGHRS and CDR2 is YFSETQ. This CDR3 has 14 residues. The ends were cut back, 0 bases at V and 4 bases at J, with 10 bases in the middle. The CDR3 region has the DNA TGCGCCAGCAGCTTGGCCGGGGCGAGAGAGACCCAGTACTTC. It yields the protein CASSLAGARETQYF.

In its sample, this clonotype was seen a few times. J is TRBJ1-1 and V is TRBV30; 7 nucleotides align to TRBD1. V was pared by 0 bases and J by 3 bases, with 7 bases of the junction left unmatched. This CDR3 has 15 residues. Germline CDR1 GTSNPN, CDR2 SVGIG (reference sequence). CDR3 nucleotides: TGTGCCTGGAGTGTACTGACAGGGCCATACACTGAAGCTTTCTTT. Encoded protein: CAWSVLTGPYTEAFF.

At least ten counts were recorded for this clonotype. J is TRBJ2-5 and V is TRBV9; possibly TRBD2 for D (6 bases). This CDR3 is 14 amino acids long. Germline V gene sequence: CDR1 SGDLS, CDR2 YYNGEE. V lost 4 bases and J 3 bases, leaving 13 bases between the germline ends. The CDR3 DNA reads TGTGCCAGCAGCCCCCCGTGGGGGGAAGAGACCCAGTACTTC. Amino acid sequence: CASSPPWGEETQYF. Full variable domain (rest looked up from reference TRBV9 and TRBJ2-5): DSGVTQTPKHLITATGQRVTLRCSPRSGDLSVYWYQQSLDQGLQFLIQYYNGEERAKGNILERFSAQQFPDLHSELNLSSLELGDSALYFCASSPPWGEETQYFGPGTRLLVL.

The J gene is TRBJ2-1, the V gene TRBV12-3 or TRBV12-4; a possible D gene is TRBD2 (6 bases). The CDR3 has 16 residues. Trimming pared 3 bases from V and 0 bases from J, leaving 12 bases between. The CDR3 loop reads CASSFIRGSSYNEQFF. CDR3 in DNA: TGTGCCAGCAGTTTTATACGGGGGAGCTCCTACAATGAGCAGTTCTTC.

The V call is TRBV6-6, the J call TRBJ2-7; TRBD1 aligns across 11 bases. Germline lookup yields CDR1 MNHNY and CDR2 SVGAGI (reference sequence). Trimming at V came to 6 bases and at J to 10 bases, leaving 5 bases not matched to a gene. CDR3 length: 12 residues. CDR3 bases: TGTGCCAGCAGACAAGGACAGGGGGCTCAGTACTTC. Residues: CASRQGQGAQYF.

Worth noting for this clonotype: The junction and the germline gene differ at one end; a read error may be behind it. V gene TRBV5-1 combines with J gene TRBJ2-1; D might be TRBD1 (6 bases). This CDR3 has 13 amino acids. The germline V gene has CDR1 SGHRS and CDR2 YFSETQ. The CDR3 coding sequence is TGCACCAGCAGCTATCGGACAGAAAATGAGCAGTTCTTC. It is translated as CTSSYRTENEQFF.

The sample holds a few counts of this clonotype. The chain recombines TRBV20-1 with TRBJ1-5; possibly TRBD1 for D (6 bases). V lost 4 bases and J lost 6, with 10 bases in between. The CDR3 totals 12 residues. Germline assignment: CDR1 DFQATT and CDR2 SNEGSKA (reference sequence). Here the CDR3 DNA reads TGCAGTGCTACGTTAGGGGGTCAGCCCCAGCATTTT. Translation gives CSATLGGQPQHF.

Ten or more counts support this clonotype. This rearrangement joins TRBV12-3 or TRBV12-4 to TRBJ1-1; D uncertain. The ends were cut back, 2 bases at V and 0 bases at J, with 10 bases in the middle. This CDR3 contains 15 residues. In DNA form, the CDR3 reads TGTGCCAGCAGTTTATTGGTGGGGATGAACACTGAAGCTTTCTTT. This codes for CASSLLVGMNTEAFF.

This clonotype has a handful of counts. The CDR3 DNA is TGTGCCAGCAGTTACCGCCTAGCAGAGTACAATGAGCAGTTCTTC. Protein: CASSYRLAEYNEQFF. The chain recombines TRBV6-2 or TRBV6-3 with TRBJ2-1; weak D call: TRBD2 (5 bases). Germline V gives CDR1 MNHEY, CDR2 SVGEGT. Trimming cost V 2 bases and J 4 bases, with 12 bases left between them. CDR3 length: 15 residues.

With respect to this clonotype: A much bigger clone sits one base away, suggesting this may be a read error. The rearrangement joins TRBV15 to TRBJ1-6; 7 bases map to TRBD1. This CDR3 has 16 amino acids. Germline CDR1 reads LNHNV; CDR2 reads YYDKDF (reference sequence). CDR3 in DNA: TGTGCCGCCAGCCGAGACAGGGTATCTTCGAATTCACCCCTCCACTTT. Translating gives CAASRDRVSSNSPLHF.

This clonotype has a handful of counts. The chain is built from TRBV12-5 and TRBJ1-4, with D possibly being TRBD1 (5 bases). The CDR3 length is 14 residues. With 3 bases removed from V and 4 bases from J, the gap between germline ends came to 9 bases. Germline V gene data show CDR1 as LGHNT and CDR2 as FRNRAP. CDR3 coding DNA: TGTGCTAGTGGTTTCACGGGGCTTAATGAAAAACTGTTTTTT. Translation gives CASGFTGLNEKLFF.

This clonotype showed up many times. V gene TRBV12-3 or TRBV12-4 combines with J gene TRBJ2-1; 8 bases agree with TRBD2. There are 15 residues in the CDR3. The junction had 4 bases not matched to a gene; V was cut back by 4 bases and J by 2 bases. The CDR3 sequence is CASSSQAGAYNEQFF. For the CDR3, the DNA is TGTGCCAGCAGTTCCCAAGCGGGGGCCTACAATGAGCAGTTCTTC.

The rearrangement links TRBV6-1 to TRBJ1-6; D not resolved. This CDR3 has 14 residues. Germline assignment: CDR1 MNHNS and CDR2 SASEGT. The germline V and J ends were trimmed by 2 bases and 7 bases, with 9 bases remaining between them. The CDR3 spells CASSERERNSPLHF. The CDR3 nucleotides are TGTGCCAGCAGTGAAAGGGAGAGGAATTCACCCCTCCACTTT.

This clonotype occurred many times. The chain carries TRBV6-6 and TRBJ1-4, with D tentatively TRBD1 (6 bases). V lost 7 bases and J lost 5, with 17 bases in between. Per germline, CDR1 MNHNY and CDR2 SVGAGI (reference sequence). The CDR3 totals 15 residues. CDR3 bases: TGTGCCAGCAATCCGGAGGACAGCCCCAATGAAAAACTGTTTTTT. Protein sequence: CASNPEDSPNEKLFF.

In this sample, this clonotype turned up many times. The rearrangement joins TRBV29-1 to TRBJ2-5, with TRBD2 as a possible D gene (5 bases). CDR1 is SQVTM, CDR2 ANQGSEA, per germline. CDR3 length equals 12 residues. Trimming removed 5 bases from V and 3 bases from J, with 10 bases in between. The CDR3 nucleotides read TGCAGCGTTAGATCGACTAAAGAGACCCAGTACTTC. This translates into CSVRSTKETQYF.

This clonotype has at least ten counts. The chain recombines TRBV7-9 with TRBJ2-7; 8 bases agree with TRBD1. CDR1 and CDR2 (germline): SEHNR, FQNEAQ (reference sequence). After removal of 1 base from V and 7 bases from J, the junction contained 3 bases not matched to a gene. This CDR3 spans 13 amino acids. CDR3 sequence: CASSLEQGGEQYF. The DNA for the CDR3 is TGTGCCAGCAGCTTAGAACAGGGGGGAGAGCAGTACTTC.

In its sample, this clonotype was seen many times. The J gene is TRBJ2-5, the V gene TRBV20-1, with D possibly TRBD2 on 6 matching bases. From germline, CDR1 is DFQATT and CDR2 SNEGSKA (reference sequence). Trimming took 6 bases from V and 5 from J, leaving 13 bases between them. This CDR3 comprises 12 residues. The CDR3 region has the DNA TGCAGTGCCGGGGACTTCGTTGAGACCCAGTACTTC. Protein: CSAGDFVETQYF.

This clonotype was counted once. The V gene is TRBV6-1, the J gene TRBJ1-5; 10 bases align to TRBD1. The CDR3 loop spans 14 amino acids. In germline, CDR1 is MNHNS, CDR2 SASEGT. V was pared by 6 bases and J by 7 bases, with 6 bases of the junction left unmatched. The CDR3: CASRGQGEKQPQHF. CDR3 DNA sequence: TGTGCCAGCAGAGGACAGGGGGAAAAACAGCCCCAGCATTTT.

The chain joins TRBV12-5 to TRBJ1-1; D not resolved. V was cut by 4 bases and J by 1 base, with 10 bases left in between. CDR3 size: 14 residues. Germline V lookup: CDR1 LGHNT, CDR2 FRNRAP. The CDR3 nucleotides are TGTGCTAGTGGTTCAGACTTCGGGAACACTGAAGCTTTCTTT. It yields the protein CASGSDFGNTEAFF.

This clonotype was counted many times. CDR3 coding DNA: TGTGCCAGCAAGCAAGGGAAGGGGAACACTGAAGCTTTCTTT. Translating it yields CASKQGKGNTEAFF. The chain links TRBV2 to TRBJ1-1; D remains unclear. V lost 7 bases, J lost 1 base, and 13 bases lay in between. CDR3 length equals 14 residues. Germline CDR1 is SNHLY and CDR2 is FYNNEI.

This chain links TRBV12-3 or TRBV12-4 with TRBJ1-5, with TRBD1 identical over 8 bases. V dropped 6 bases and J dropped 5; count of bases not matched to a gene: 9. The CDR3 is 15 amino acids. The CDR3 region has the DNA TGTGCCAGCAGCCAAGGACAGGGTTGGGATCAGCCCCAGCATTTT. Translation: CASSQGQGWDQPQHF.

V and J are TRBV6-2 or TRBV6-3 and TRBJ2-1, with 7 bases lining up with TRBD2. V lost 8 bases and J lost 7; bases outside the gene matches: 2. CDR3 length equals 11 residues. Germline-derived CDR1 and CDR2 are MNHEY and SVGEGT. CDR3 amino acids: CASGLGNEQFF. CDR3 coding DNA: TGTGCCAGCGGACTAGGGAATGAGCAGTTCTTC.

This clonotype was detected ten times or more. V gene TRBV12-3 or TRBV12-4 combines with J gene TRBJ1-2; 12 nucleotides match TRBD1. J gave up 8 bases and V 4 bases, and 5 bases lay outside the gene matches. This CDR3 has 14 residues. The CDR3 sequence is CASSSLGQGAGYTF. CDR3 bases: TGTGCCAGCAGTTCATTGGGACAGGGGGCAGGCTACACCTTC.

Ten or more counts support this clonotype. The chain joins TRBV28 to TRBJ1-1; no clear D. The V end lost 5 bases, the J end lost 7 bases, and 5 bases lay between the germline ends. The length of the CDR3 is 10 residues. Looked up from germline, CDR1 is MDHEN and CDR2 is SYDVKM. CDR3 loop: CASSRVEAFF. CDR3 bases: TGTGCCAGCAGTCGCGTTGAAGCTTTCTTT.

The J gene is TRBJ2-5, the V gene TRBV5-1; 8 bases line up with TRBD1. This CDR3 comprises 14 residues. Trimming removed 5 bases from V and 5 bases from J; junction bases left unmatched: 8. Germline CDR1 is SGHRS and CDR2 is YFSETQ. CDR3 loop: CASRQTGGVETQYF. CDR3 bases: TGCGCCAGCAGGCAAACAGGGGGTGTGGAGACCCAGTACTTC.

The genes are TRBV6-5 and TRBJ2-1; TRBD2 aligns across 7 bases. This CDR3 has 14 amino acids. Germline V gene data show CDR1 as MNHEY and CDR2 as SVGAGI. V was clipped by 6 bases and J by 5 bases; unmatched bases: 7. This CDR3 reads CASSRGLQNNEQFF. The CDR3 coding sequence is TGTGCCAGCAGCCGGGGACTACAAAACAATGAGCAGTTCTTC.

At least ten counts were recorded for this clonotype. The CDR3 nucleotides read TGTGCCAGCAGCTCCCCCCTAGCGGTGAAGTCCTACGAGCAGTACTTC. Translating it yields CASSSPLAVKSYEQYF. V is TRBV7-9 and J is TRBJ2-7, with TRBD2 identical over 7 bases. In germline, CDR1 is SEHNR, CDR2 FQNEAQ (reference sequence). J lost 1 base, V lost 4 bases, and 10 bases had no gene match. This CDR3 has 16 residues. Based on the CDR3 plus reference TRBV7-9 and TRBJ2-7, the full variable domain is DTGVSQNPRHKITKRGQNVTFRCDPISEHNRLYWYRQTLGQGPEFLTYFQNEAQLEKSRLLSDRFSAERPKGSFSTLEIQRTEQGDSAMYLCASSSPLAVKSYEQYFGPGTRLTVT.

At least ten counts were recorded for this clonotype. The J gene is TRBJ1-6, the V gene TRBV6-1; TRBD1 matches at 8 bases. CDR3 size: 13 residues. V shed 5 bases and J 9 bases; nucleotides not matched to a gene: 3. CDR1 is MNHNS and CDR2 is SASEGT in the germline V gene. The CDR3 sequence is CASSPQGGSPLHF. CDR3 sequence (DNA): TGTGCCAGCAGTCCACAGGGGGGTTCACCCCTCCACTTT.

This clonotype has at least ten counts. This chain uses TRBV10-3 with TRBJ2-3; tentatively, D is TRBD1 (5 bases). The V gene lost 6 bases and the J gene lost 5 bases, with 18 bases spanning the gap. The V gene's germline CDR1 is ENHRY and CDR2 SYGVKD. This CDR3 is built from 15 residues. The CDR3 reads CAIRAAWQGRDTQYF. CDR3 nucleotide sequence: TGTGCCATCAGGGCGGCGTGGCAGGGCAGAGATACGCAGTATTTT.

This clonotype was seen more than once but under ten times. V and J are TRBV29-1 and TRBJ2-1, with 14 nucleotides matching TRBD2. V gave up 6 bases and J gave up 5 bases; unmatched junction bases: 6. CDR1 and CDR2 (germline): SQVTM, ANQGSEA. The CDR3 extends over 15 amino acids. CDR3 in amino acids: CSVYGTSGGHNEQFF. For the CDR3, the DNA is TGCAGCGTGTACGGGACTAGCGGGGGCCACAATGAGCAGTTCTTC.

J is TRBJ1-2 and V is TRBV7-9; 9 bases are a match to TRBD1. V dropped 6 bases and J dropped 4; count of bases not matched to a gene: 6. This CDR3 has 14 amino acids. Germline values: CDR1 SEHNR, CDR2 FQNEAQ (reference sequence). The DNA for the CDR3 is TGTGCCAGCAGGCCCACAGGGGGCCTCTATGGCTACACCTTC. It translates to CASRPTGGLYGYTF.